This T cell receptor beta chain was sequenced during a study of T cell changes during pregnancy in multiple sclerosis. Profiling relied on immunoSEQ multiplex PCR, and the TCRdb table lists in-frame clones only, not all of them. The sample carries more than 45,000 clones, roughly 92% recorded once. Trimming removed 0 bases at V and 3 bases at J, with 3 bases between. There are 13 residues in the CDR3. Germline values: CDR1 SGHRS, CDR2 YFSETQ. The receptor's source is a female donor in good health, enrolled as a control in a pregnancy study. The sample in question was CD4+ T cells from peripheral blood mononuclear cells, obtained in the second trimester of pregnancy. This rearrangement joins TRBV5-1 to TRBJ2-2, with D uncertain. The CDR3, as DNA: TGCGCCAGCAGCTTGGCCTACACCGGGGAGCTGTTTTTT. Protein product: CASSLAYTGELFF.